This T cell receptor (beta chain) was found in a study of OX40 agonist ivuxolimab in advanced cancers. Study-level background: Cohort: approximately 79% men, mean age 60, aged about 20 to 79.

Data came from immunoSEQ multiplex PCR; TCRdb stores just in-frame clones and leaves some out. Here the sample spans 54,000 or so clones, approximately 80% being singletons. This clonotype was sampled from an adult with an advanced solid tumor such as melanoma, head and neck, liver or kidney cancer. The sequencing used CD4+ or CD8+ T cells sorted from blood, collected in a trial of the OX40 agonist ivuxolimab.

CDR3 region: CASRGEVGYEQYF. CDR3 DNA sequence: TGTGCCAGCAGGGGGGAGGTCGGCTACGAGCAGTACTTC. This chain links TRBV6-1 with TRBJ2-7; weak D call: TRBD2 (6 bases). V lost 6 bases, J lost 3 bases, and 12 bases lay in between. Germline V gene sequence: CDR1 MNHNS, CDR2 SASEGT. This CDR3 contains 13 residues.